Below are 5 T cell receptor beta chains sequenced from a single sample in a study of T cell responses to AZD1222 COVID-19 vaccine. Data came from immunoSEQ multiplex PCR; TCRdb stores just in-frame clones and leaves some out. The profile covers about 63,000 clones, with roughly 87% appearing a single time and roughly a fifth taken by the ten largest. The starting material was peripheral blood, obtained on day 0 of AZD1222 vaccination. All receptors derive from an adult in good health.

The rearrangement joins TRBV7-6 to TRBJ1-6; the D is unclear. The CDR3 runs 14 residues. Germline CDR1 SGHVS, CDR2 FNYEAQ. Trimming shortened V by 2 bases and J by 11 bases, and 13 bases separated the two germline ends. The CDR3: CASSLRSEGAPLHF. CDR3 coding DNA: TGTGCCAGCAGCTTACGATCGGAGGGCGCACCCCTCCACTTT.

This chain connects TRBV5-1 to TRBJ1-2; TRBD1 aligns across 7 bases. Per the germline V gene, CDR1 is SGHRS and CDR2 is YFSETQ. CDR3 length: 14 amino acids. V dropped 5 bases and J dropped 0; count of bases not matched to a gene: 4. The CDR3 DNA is TGCGCCAGCAGTCGGGACAGCTCTAACTATGGCTACACCTTC. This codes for CASSRDSSNYGYTF.

The chain's CDR3 is CSVLTSGGNTGELFF. For the CDR3, the DNA is TGCAGCGTCCTGACTAGCGGGGGGAACACCGGGGAGCTGTTTTTT. The chain has TRBV29-1 and TRBJ2-2, with TRBD2 matching 12 bases. Per germline, CDR1 SQVTM and CDR2 ANQGSEA. Trimming removed 6 bases from V and 1 base from J; junction bases left unmatched: 3. This CDR3 region has 15 residues.

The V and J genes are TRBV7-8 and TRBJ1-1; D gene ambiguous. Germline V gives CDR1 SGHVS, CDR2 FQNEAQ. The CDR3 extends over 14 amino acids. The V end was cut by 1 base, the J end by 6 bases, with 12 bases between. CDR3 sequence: CASSLERLVSEAFF. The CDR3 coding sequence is TGTGCCAGCAGCTTAGAGAGGTTGGTGTCTGAAGCTTTCTTT.

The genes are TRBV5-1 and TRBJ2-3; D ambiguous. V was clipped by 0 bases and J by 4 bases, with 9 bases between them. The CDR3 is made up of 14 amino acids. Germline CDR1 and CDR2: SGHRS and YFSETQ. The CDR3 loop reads CASSLVGWADTQYF. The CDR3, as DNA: TGCGCCAGCAGCTTGGTGGGTTGGGCAGATACGCAGTATTTT. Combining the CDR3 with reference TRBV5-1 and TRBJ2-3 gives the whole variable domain KAGVTQTPRYLIKTRGQQVTLSCSPISGHRSVSWYQQTPGQGLQFLFEYFSETQRNKGNFPGRFSGRQFSNSRSEMNVSTLELGDSALYLCASSLVGWADTQYFGPGTRLTVL.